What follows is one TCR beta chain and its context. This entry comes from a study of PD-L1 blockade in urothelial cancer. Study background: About 90% of the roughly 29 patients were men who had bladder-origin urothelial cancer. Blood was subjected to analysis at 3 weeks (second dose) and 6 weeks following treatment start. Specimens of blood held a median count of 141,255 T cells.

Stated time point: pretreatment peripheral blood. Germline V lookup: CDR1 SGDLS, CDR2 YYNGEE. With 3 bases removed from V and 3 bases from J, the gap between germline ends came to 7 bases. This CDR3 contains 14 residues. Sequencing was performed with immunoSEQ multiplex PCR; in TCRdb, only in-frame clones are kept and a portion is missing. The sample lists over 100,000 clones; about four fifths were seen once. The receptor's source is a man aged 50 to 59 with urothelial cancer. The chain has TRBV9 and TRBJ2-6; no clear D gene. The sample in question was PBMCs, obtained around atezolizumab (anti-PD-L1) treatment. The CDR3: CASSGRVGANVLTF. CDR3 nucleotides: TGTGCCAGCAGCGGTCGGGTTGGGGCCAACGTCCTGACTTTC.